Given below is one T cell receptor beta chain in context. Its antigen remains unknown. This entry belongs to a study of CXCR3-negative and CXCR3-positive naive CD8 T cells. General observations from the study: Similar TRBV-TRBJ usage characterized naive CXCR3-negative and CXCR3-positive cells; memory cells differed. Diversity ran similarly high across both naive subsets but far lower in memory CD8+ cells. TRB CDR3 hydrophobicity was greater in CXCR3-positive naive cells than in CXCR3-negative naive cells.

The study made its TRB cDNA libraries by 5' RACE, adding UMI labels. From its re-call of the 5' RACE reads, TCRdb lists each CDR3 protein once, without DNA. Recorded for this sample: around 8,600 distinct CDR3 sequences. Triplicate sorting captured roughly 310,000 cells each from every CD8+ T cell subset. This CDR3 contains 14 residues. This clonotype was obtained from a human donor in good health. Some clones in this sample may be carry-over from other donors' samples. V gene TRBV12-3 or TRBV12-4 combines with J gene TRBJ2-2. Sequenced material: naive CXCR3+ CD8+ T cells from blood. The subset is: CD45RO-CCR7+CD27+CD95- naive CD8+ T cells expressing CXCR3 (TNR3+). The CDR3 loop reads CASSLLLDTGELFF.